This T cell receptor (beta chain) was captured by sequencing in a study of blood T cell repertoires in COVID-19. This clone was found a few times. The CDR3 consists of 13 residues. The ends lost 5 bases at V and 5 bases at J; junction bases unmatched: 3. Germline assignment: CDR1 SEHNR and CDR2 FQNEAQ (reference sequence). As handled by the study authors: Nucleated cell number was recorded as an estimate derived from reference gene primer amplification. Sequencing was performed with immunoSEQ multiplex PCR; in TCRdb, only in-frame clones are kept and a portion is missing. That table furnishes V, J and clone size, whereas the DNA furnished D and trimming. The repertoire holds about 40,000 clones, with about four fifths as singletons.

Sequenced input: peripheral blood. The sequence was collected from an older woman with acute or convalescent COVID-19. The chain uses TRBV7-9 and TRBJ1-5; 7 nucleotides match TRBD1. CDR3 region: CASSPTGDQPQHF. The CDR3 DNA sequence: TGTGCCAGCAGCCCTACAGGGGATCAGCCCCAGCATTTT.